The 10 T cell receptor beta chains listed next were all sequenced from one sample in a study of shared clonotypes between healthy human individuals (dated by TCRdb to the early 2020s). Library prep was done by the immunoSEQ multiplex PCR assay. The table was pulled from immuneACCESS by TCRdb, which kept in-frame rearrangements only. Such tables lose some clones; where checked, under half of the loss comes from unresolved V genes, and the rest has no known cause. For this sample the table gives some 2 million clones, of which around 96% were detected only once. The ten top clones hold more than 0.95% of the sample. CD8 naive samples were obtained by positive selection for CCR7 among CD45RO-negative cells, yielding a CD45RA+CCR7+ population from which TemRA cells were excluded. Sequences were obtained from naive CD8+ T cells sorted from blood. Interpreted using the paper, the cell subset or site label stands for: CD45RA+CCR7+. These TCRs come from a man aged 18-30 years in good health.

The chain joins TRBV19 to TRBJ1-5, with unresolved D. Trimming took 3 bases from V and 3 from J, leaving 9 bases between them. Germline CDR1 is LNHDA and CDR2 is SQIVND (reference sequence). CDR3 size: 14 residues. This CDR3 is CASSMWENNQPQHF. The DNA for the CDR3 is TGTGCCAGTAGTATGTGGGAGAACAATCAGCCCCAGCATTTT.

The rearrangement joins TRBV2 to TRBJ1-1, with 7 bases aligning to TRBD1. The CDR3 sequence is 12 residues long. Germline V CDR1 and CDR2: SNHLY, FYNNEI. With 7 bases clipped from V and 5 bases from J, the junction kept 4 bases outside the gene matches. CDR3 region: CASTQGETEAFF. CDR3 in DNA: TGTGCCAGCACGCAGGGGGAGACTGAAGCTTTCTTT.

V gene TRBV9 combines with J gene TRBJ1-2; 12 bases agree with TRBD1. The germline gives CDR1 SGDLS, CDR2 YYNGEE. The ends lost 3 bases at V and 5 bases at J; junction bases unmatched: 14. The CDR3 has 18 amino acids. The CDR3: CASSAEGTGGAERYGYTF. Here the CDR3 DNA reads TGTGCCAGCAGCGCGGAAGGGACAGGGGGCGCGGAGAGGTATGGCTACACCTTC.

J is TRBJ2-1 and V is TRBV27; D possibly corresponds to TRBD1 (5 bases). The CDR3 extends over 16 amino acids. V lost 2 bases and J 0 bases, leaving 11 bases between the germline ends. The germline CDR1 and CDR2 sequences are MNHEY and SMNVEV (reference sequence). The CDR3 loop is CASSLGAGYSYNEQFF. The CDR3 DNA reads TGTGCCAGCAGTTTAGGGGCTGGATACTCCTACAATGAGCAGTTCTTC.

The chain is built from TRBV10-2 and TRBJ1-1, with D uncertain. The V gene lost 10 bases and the J gene lost 3 bases, with 15 bases spanning the gap. Germline V lookup: CDR1 WSHSY, CDR2 SAAADI. The CDR3 runs 13 residues. The DNA of the CDR3 is TGCGCCACCACAGTAATCAAGGACACTGAAGCTTTCTTT. Translating gives CATTVIKDTEAFF.

A remark on this clone: Distinct nucleotide sequences in the sample also encode this CDR3. This chain uses TRBV27 with TRBJ2-3; the D is unclear. The CDR3 extends over 12 amino acids. V was clipped by 3 bases and J by 6 bases, with 7 bases between them. Germline V gene sequence: CDR1 MNHEY, CDR2 SMNVEV (reference sequence). CDR3 nucleotides: TGTGCCAGCAGTTTTCAAGGGGATACGCAGTATTTT. It encodes CASSFQGDTQYF.

The chain is built from TRBV9 and TRBJ2-1; perhaps D is TRBD1 or TRBD2 (5 bases each). Germline lookup yields CDR1 SGDLS and CDR2 YYNGEE. The CDR3 runs 14 residues. Trimming shortened V by 3 bases and J by 2 bases, and 9 bases separated the two germline ends. CDR3 sequence: CASSGGDPYNEQFF. CDR3 in DNA: TGTGCCAGCAGCGGAGGGGACCCCTACAATGAGCAGTTCTTC. The full variable domain, rest sourced from reference TRBV9 and TRBJ2-1, is DSGVTQTPKHLITATGQRVTLRCSPRSGDLSVYWYQQSLDQGLQFLIQYYNGEERAKGNILERFSAQQFPDLHSELNLSSLELGDSALYFCASSGGDPYNEQFFGPGTRLTVL.

Concerning this clone itself: This likely comes from a read error, as the CDR3 has no conserved phenylalanine or tryptophan at its end. The V gene is TRBV18, the J gene TRBJ1-3; no clear D. Germline CDR1 and CDR2: KGHSH and LQKENI. The CDR3 length is 13 residues. V gave up 4 bases and J gave up 0 bases, with 4 bases separating them. This chain's CDR3 is CASSRDSGNTIYL. CDR3 in DNA: TGTGCCAGCTCACGAGACTCTGGAAACACCATATATCTT.

For this clone: This same CDR3 is encoded by further DNA sequences in the sample. The chain joins TRBV9 to TRBJ2-7; D call uncertain. The CDR3 loop spans 13 amino acids. Trimming stripped 0 bases from V and 3 bases from J, with 7 bases between. Germline CDR1 is SGDLS and CDR2 is YYNGEE. CDR3 nucleotide sequence: TGTGCCAGCAGCGTAGGGGCCGACTACGAGCAGTACTTC. Translation: CASSVGADYEQYF.

The chain carries TRBV4-3 and TRBJ2-3, with 11 nucleotides matching TRBD2. The CDR3 runs 19 residues. V gave up 3 bases and J gave up 9 bases; unmatched junction bases: 20. The germline V gene has CDR1 LGHNA and CDR2 YSLEER. Written as DNA, the CDR3 is TGCGCCAGCAGCCATCCCGGGACTAGCGGCCCCCTCGGCGAGGAAACGCAGTATTTT. This codes for CASSHPGTSGPLGEETQYF.